These 23 T cell receptor beta chains were sequenced from one sample in a study of CD8+CD57+ T cells in acquired aplastic anemia. The study profiled TCR beta VDJ and CDR3 using genomic DNA as template. TCRdb re-analysed the reads in MiXCR, keeping a single row per CDR3 protein. This table has 220,000 or so distinct CDR3 sequences, approximately 60% appearing once. Only patients with CD8+CD57+ cell expansion on flow cytometry were chosen for sequencing. Sample: sorted CD4+, CD8+, or CD8+CD57+ T cells (not recorded which) from PBMCs. The source of these receptors is a human donor with aplastic anemia.

This chain connects TRBV6-5 to TRBJ1-5; D may be TRBD1 (6 bases). The ends were cut back, 0 bases at V and 6 bases at J, with 12 bases in the middle. Germline V CDR1 and CDR2: MNHEY, SVGAGI. The CDR3 consists of 15 residues. Written as DNA, the CDR3 is TGTGCCAGCAGTTACTCGTACAGGGAGGGTCAGCCCCAGCATTTT. Encoded protein: CASSYSYREGQPQHF.

This clonotype is a singleton in its sample. The chain employs TRBV9 and TRBJ1-1; D uncertain. V lost 0 bases and J lost 1, with 4 bases in between. CDR3 size: 13 residues. CDR1 is SGDLS and CDR2 is YYNGEE in the germline V gene. CDR3 coding DNA: TGTGCCAGCAGCGTAGAGGAGAACACTGAAGCTTTCTTT. Translation: CASSVEENTEAFF.

With respect to this clonotype: The junction does not match germline at one end; this may be a read error. This chain uses TRBV9 with TRBJ2-2; 7 bases map to TRBD2. The germline CDR1 and CDR2 sequences are SGDLS and YYNGEE. This CDR3 comprises 11 residues. The CDR3 region has the DNA TGTGCCAGCAGCGTAGGCGGGGGGCTGTTTTTT. It specifies CASSVGGGLFF.

This clonotype showed up just a few times. The chain joins TRBV9 to TRBJ2-3, with a tentative D call TRBD2 (5 bases). Germline CDR1 and CDR2: SGDLS and YYNGEE. The CDR3 contains 16 residues. V was clipped by 0 bases and J by 2 bases, with 13 bases between them. The CDR3 DNA reads TGTGCCAGCAGCGTAGGGAGTTATAGCGACACAGATACGCAGTATTTT. This translates into CASSVGSYSDTDTQYF.

This clonotype was seen a few times. CDR3 nucleotide sequence: TGTGCCAGCAGCTTAGGGACCAGCACAGATACGCAGTATTTT. Residues: CASSLGTSTDTQYF. The chain has TRBV7-3 and TRBJ2-3; D possibly matches TRBD1 or TRBD2 (5 bases each). Germline V gene data show CDR1 as SGHTA and CDR2 as FQGTGA. This CDR3 contains 14 residues. Deletions cut 2 bases from V and 0 bases from J, with 6 bases between.

The table lists this clonotype with a count of one. This chain links TRBV7-9 with TRBJ1-1, with 7 bases that match TRBD1. J lost 1 base, V lost 6 bases, and 5 bases had no gene match. The CDR3 totals 14 residues. The germline CDR1 and CDR2 sequences are SEHNR and FQNEAQ (reference sequence). Written as DNA, the CDR3 is TGTGCCAGCAGATGGGGACAGTCGAACACTGAAGCTTTCTTT. As protein: CASRWGQSNTEAFF.

This clonotype was seen more than once but under ten times. V usage is TRBV5-1 and J usage is TRBJ2-3; 8 nucleotides align to TRBD1. Trimming at V came to 7 bases and at J to 4 bases, leaving 8 bases not matched to a gene. The germline gives CDR1 SGHRS, CDR2 YFSETQ. This CDR3 spans 14 amino acids. CDR3 bases: TGCGCCAGCGGACAGGGAACGAGGGCAGATACGCAGTATTTT. Protein: CASGQGTRADTQYF.

This chain joins TRBV6-5 and TRBJ2-3; D gene uncertain. The CDR3 has 12 amino acids. CDR1 and CDR2 from the germline V gene are MNHEY and SVGAGI. Trimming pared 6 bases from V and 6 bases from J, leaving 10 bases between. CDR3 nucleotide sequence: TGTGCCAGCAGCCCCTCTGTGGATACGCAGTATTTT. Amino acid sequence: CASSPSVDTQYF.

The rearrangement uses TRBV7-2 and TRBJ2-5; 9 bases are shared with TRBD1. The CDR3 is 15 residues long. Germline V gene lookup returns CDR1 SGHTA and CDR2 FQGNSA. The ends lost 4 bases at V and 5 bases at J; junction bases unmatched: 8. The CDR3 coding sequence is TGTGCCAGCAGCTCTTTGGGACAGGGCTTCGAGACCCAGTACTTC. Amino acids: CASSSLGQGFETQYF.

The CDR3 region has the DNA TGTGCCAGCAGCTTAACAGGGTTAGGCACTGAAGCTTTCTTT. Protein sequence: CASSLTGLGTEAFF. The chain is built from TRBV7-3 and TRBJ1-1; D unresolved. CDR1 SGHTA and CDR2 FQGTGA come from the germline V gene. Trimming took off 0 bases at V and 4 bases at J, with 9 bases between the two ends. The CDR3 runs to 14 residues.

On this clonotype itself: Given the absence of the conserved phenylalanine or tryptophan at the CDR3 end, a read error is likely. Because the CDR3's place on the DNA is in doubt, the DNA is left out and the CDR3 is given as listed by TCRdb. V gene TRBV5-1 combines with J gene TRBJ1-2; the table names TRBD1, a call not compared with the DNA. The CDR3 extends over 15 residues, inclusive of both ends. The germline gives CDR1 SGHRS, CDR2 YFSETQ. Here the CDR3 reads CASSSLGTQGEGYTS.

The gene calls are TRBV20-1 and TRBJ2-1, with D unclear. The CDR3 sequence is 14 residues long. Between the trimmed V and J ends, which lost 5 bases and 0 bases, there was a span of 11 bases. Germline lookup yields CDR1 DFQATT and CDR2 SNEGSKA (reference sequence). The CDR3 protein is CSAYPNLSYNEQFF. The CDR3 DNA is TGCAGTGCTTACCCTAACCTCTCCTACAATGAGCAGTTCTTC.

In the case of this clonotype: Mismatch with germline at one junction end may stem from a read error. The rearrangement links TRBV9 to TRBJ1-1, with a weak D call TRBD1 (6 bases). Germline V gene lookup returns CDR1 SGDLS and CDR2 YYNGEE. The CDR3 contains 16 residues. The CDR3 sequence: CASSAGSGGRNTEAFF. Here the CDR3 DNA reads TGTGCCAGCAGCGCTGGCAGCGGGGGGCGCAACACTGAGGCTTTCTTT.

In the case of this clonotype: The junction departs from germline at one end; a sequencing error may be responsible. This CDR3 is CASNQVGNSSPLHF. The CDR3 DNA reads as TGCGCCAGCAACCAAGTAGGGAACAGTTCACCCCTCCACTTT. The chain uses TRBV4-1 and TRBJ1-6, with D uncertain. Germline-derived CDR1 and CDR2 are MGHRA and YSYEKL. The CDR3 length is 14 residues.

Details on this clonotype: This may come from a read error, since a much larger clone is one base off. The gene calls are TRBV25-1 and TRBJ1-1, with TRBD1 as a possible D gene (5 bases). This CDR3 is 12 amino acids long. With 7 bases removed from V and 1 base from J, the gap between germline ends came to 7 bases. From germline, CDR1 is MGHDK and CDR2 SYGVNS. CDR3 residues: CASKGPNTEAFF. As DNA, the CDR3 is TGTGCCAGCAAGGGGCCGAACACTGAAGCTTTCTTT. The whole variable domain, filled in from reference TRBV25-1 and TRBJ1-1, reads EADIYQTPRYLVIGTGKKITLECSQTMGHDKMYWYQQDPGMELHLIHYSYGVNSTEKGDLSSESTVSRIRTEHFPLTLESARPSHTSQYLCASKGPNTEAFFGQGTRLTVV.

This chain links TRBV7-3 with TRBJ2-7, with TRBD2 matching 7 bases. CDR1 is SGHTA, CDR2 FQGTGA, per germline. V gave up 4 bases and J gave up 6 bases; unmatched junction bases: 6. This CDR3 has 13 amino acids. The CDR3 DNA reads as TGTGCCAGCAGCTCCGGGTGGGGGGGCGAGCAGTACTTC. The encoded protein is CASSSGWGGEQYF. The full variable domain, its missing parts supplied by reference TRBV7-3 and TRBJ2-7, is GAGVSQTPSNKVTEKGKYVELRCDPISGHTALYWYRQSLGQGPEFLIYFQGTGAADDSGLPNDRFFAVRPEGSVSTLKIQRTERGDSAVYLCASSSGWGGEQYFGPGTRLTVT.

The chain couples TRBV7-9 to TRBJ2-3; TRBD1 agrees at 8 bases. Germline CDR1 and CDR2: SEHNR and FQNEAQ (reference sequence). There are 12 residues in the CDR3. The trim removed 11 bases at V and 5 bases at J, leaving 6 bases unmatched. CDR3 nucleotides: TGTGCCGATCAGGGGGCGGGAGATACGCAGTATTTT. This encodes CADQGAGDTQYF.

The chain couples TRBV19 to TRBJ2-7; the D gene is possibly TRBD2 (5 bases). Germline CDR1 is LNHDA and CDR2 is SQIVND (reference sequence). This CDR3 contains 15 residues. V was pared by 9 bases and J by 0 bases, with 18 bases between. As DNA, the CDR3 is TGTGCCAGCAGTCCTACCACAGACTACTCCTACGAGCAGTACTTC. Its translation is CASSPTTDYSYEQYF.

This clonotype occurred a few times. The chain has TRBV7-9 and TRBJ2-3; no firm D call. With 2 bases removed from V and 4 bases from J, the gap between germline ends came to 7 bases. The CDR3 runs to 13 residues. CDR1 SEHNR and CDR2 FQNEAQ come from the germline V gene (reference sequence). CDR3: CASSLLASDTQYF. The CDR3 DNA reads TGTGCCAGCAGCTTACTCGCCTCAGATACGCAGTATTTT.

J is TRBJ1-1 and V is TRBV7-9; D uncertain. The germline V and J ends were trimmed by 1 base and 11 bases, with 14 bases remaining between them. Germline CDR1 reads SEHNR; CDR2 reads FQNEAQ (reference sequence). CDR3 length: 13 residues. CDR3 bases: TGTGCCAGCAGCTTAGTCCTGGTCGGGGAGGCTTTCTTT. It translates to CASSLVLVGEAFF.

The rearrangement joins TRBV19 to TRBJ1-5; 7 bases agree with TRBD1. The V and J ends lost 9 bases and 4 bases, in that order; junction bases with no gene match: 9. The CDR3 totals 14 residues. Per germline, CDR1 LNHDA and CDR2 SQIVND (reference sequence). This chain's CDR3 is CASVRGTANQPQHF. CDR3 nucleotide sequence: TGTGCCAGCGTGCGTGGGACAGCAAATCAGCCCCAGCATTTT.

The gene calls are TRBV5-6 and TRBJ2-7; D not resolved. Trimming removed 0 bases from V and 10 bases from J, with 8 bases in between. Germline V gene sequence: CDR1 SGHDT, CDR2 YYEEEE. This CDR3 is built from 11 residues. CDR3 in amino acids: CASSLGRRQYF. CDR3 coding DNA: TGTGCCAGCAGCTTGGGACGTCGACAGTACTTC.

This clonotype turned up a few times. The chain couples TRBV7-9 to TRBJ1-6, with D maybe TRBD1 (5 bases). V lost 2 bases and J 9 bases, leaving 11 bases between the germline ends. This CDR3 has 14 amino acids. Germline CDR1 SEHNR, CDR2 FQNEAQ (reference sequence). In DNA form, the CDR3 reads TGTGCCAGCAGCTTACAGGGTAAAGGTTCACCCCTCCACTTT. It codes for CASSLQGKGSPLHF.